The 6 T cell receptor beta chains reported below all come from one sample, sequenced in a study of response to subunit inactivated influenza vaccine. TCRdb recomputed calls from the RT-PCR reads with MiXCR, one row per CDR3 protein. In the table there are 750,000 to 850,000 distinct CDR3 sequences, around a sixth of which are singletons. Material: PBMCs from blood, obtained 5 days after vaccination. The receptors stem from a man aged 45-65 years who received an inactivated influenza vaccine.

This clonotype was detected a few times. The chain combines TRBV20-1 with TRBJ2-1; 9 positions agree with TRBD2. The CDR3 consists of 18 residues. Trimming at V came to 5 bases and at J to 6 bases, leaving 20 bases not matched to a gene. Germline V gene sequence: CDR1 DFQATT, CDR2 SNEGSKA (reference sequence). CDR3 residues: CSALSKLRMGLARNEQFF. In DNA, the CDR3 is TGCAGTGCTCTAAGTAAACTCCGGATGGGACTAGCACGCAATGAGCAGTTCTTC.

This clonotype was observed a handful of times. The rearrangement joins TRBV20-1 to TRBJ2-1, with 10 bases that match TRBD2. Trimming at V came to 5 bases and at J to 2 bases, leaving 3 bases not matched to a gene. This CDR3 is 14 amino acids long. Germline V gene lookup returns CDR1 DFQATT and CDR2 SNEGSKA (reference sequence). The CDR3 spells CSAGLAVPYNEQFF. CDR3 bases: TGCAGTGCTGGACTAGCGGTCCCCTACAATGAGCAGTTCTTC.

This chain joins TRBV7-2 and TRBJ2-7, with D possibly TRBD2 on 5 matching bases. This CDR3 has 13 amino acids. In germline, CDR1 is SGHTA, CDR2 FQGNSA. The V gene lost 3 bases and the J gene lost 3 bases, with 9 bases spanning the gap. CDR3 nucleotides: TGTGCCAGCAGCTTTGAAGGAGGCTACGAGCAGTACTTC. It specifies CASSFEGGYEQYF.

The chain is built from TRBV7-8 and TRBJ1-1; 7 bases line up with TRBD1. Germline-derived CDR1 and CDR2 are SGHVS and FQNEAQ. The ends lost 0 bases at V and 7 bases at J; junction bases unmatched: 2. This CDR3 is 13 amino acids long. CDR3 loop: CASSLAGTDEAFF. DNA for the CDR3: TGTGCCAGCAGCTTAGCCGGGACAGATGAAGCTTTCTTT.

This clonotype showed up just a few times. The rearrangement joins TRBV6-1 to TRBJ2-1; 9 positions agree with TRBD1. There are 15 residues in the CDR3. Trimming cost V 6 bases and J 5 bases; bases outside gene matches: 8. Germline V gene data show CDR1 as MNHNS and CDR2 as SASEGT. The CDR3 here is CASRTRDRADNEQFF. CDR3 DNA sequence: TGTGCCAGCAGAACCCGGGACAGGGCTGACAATGAGCAGTTCTTC.

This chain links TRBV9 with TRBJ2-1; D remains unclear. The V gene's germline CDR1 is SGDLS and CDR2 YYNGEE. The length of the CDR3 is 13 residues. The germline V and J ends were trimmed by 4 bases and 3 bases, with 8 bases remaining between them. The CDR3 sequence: CASSSLDYNEQFF. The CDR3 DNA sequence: TGTGCCAGCAGCTCCCTAGACTACAATGAGCAGTTCTTC.